The entry that follows covers one T cell receptor beta chain sequence. The antigen remains undetermined. 13 Jbeta primers and 60 Vbeta primers were used for the PCR. The table came from immunoSEQ multiplex PCR; TCRdb's copy has only in-frame clones and leaves some out. This sample carries about 180,000 clones, about four fifths of them seen once, and the ten largest clones take approximately 2.2%. The sample belongs to a study of cytomegalovirus exposure and HLA in healthy donors. Findings of the study overall: Reportedly, cytomegalovirus status was diagnosed with high sensitivity and specificity. Previously analyzed data showed that most TCR beta V segments were productive at a frequency of about 87% or about 30%.

The V gene lost 7 bases and the J gene lost 3 bases, with 19 bases spanning the gap. Germline CDR1 SQVTM, CDR2 ANQGSEA. CDR3 length: 14 residues. The chain links TRBV29-1 to TRBJ2-7, with a possible D match to TRBD1 (6 bases). Sequencing was done on a sample of PBMCs. This sequence originates from a male donor in good health and CMV-seronegative. The CDR3 sequence: CSDHREGQIYEQYF. The CDR3 bases are TGCAGCGACCACAGGGAAGGGCAAATCTACGAGCAGTACTTC.